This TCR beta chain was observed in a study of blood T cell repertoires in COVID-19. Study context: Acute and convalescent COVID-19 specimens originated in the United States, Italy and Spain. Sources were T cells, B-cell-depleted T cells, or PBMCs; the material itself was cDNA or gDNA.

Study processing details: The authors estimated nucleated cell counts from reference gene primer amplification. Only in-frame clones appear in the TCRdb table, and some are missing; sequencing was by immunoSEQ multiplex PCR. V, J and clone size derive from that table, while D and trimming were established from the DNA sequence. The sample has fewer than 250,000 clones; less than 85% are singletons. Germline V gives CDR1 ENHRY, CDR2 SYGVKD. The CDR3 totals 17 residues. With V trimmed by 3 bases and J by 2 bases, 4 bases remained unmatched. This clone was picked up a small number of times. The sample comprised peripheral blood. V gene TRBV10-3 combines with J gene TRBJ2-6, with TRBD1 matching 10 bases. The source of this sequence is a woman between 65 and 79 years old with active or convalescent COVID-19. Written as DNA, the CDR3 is TGTGCCATCAGTGAAGGGACAGGGGATACTGGGGCCAACGTCCTGACTTTC. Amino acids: CAISEGTGDTGANVLTF.